This TCR beta chain was profiled in a study of cytomegalovirus exposure and HLA in healthy donors. Overall study findings and caveats: Information on immune exposure was restricted to one variable (CMV serostatus).

The PCR used 60 Vbeta and 13 Jbeta primers. Repertoires were generated with immunoSEQ multiplex PCR, while TCRdb's copy carries only in-frame clones and drops some. The data hold 100,000 to 150,000 clones, with 15% observed a single time. This clone has just a few counts. As yet, its antigen is unknown. The CDR3 contains 13 residues. This clonotype was sampled from a woman between 18 and 30 years old in good health and CMV-seronegative. Sequencing was done on a sample of PBMCs. The chain combines TRBV21-1 with TRBJ1-5. TRBV21-1 is listed as a pseudogene. In nucleotides, the CDR3 is TGTGCCAGCAGCAACTATAGCAATCAGCCCCAGCATTTT. Residues: CASSNYSNQPQHF.